Shown below are 17 T cell receptor delta chains from a single sample sequenced in a study of γδ T cells in repeated Plasmodium falciparum infection. Flow sorting of PBMC yielded separate Vgamma9/Vdelta2+ and Vdelta2-negative gammadelta T cell populations for bulk repertoire analysis. TCRdb re-processed the multiplex PCR reads via CATT. The data hold about 89,000 delta-chain clones, with 1.4% observed a single time. The sequenced sample was gamma-delta T cells from blood. Receptor source: a pool of human donors (malaria-infected and uninfected, not separated).

This clone appeared a few times. The protein recorded in TCRdb matches a much larger clone and deviates from this DNA's translation at residue 20, suggesting a read error; the protein here is obtained by translating the DNA. No V gene call is available, although the J gene is TRDJ1; the tabulated D call, TRDD3, remains unverified against the DNA. This CDR3 region has 23 residues. In DNA form, the CDR3 reads TGTGCTCTTGGGGAACCGCAATCCTTCCCTCCAAACTGGGGGATAGCCCCCGCCGATAGACTCATCTTT. The encoded protein is CALGEPQSFPPNWGIAPADRLIF.

As for this clone: The likely explanation is a read error, given a far larger clone one base away. The sample holds other DNA sequences that translate to the same CDR3. The rearrangement uses TRDV2 and TRDJ1; TRDD3 agrees at 10 bases. Germline loops: CDR1 GEAIGNYY, CDR2 EKD. CDR3 length: 19 residues. CDR3 residues: CACDIVRTGGFQYTDKLIF. In DNA form, the CDR3 reads TGTGCCTGTGACATCGTTCGTACTGGGGGATTTCAGTACACCGATAAACTCATCTTC.

Concerning this clone: This likely stems from a read error, as it lies one base from a far larger clone. Other DNA sequences within the sample encode an identical CDR3. The chain links TRDV1 to TRDJ1, with D perhaps being TRDD2 or TRDD3 (5 bases each). Since TCRdb gives no J gene, matching the DNA to germline was used here to assign it. Germline V CDR1 and CDR2: TSWWSYY, QGS. This CDR3 region has 19 residues. V was shortened by 2 bases and J by 0 bases, with 22 bases between the two germline ends. The CDR3 region has the DNA TGTGCTCTTGGGGAAAGGGGGCGCTTTCCTGGGAGTGACACCGATAAACTCATCTTT. Protein: CALGERGRFPGSDTDKLIF.

Remarks on this clone: The amino acid sequence in TCRdb belongs to a much larger clone and departs from this DNA's translation at residue 25, likely a sequencing read error; the sequence shown is translated from the DNA. The chain uses TRDV1 and TRDJ2; D is possibly TRDD3 (7 bases). Germline V gene lookup returns CDR1 TSWWSYY and CDR2 QGS. The CDR3 is 27 residues long. The CDR3, as DNA: TGTGCTCTTGGGGAAAGCGGATCATTCCTAAGGAGGGGGATGGGGGGATCGAGGCCCGATGAAGCGGCACAACCCTTCTTT. It translates to CALGESGSFLRRGMGGSRPDEAAQPFF.

Only a few counts were recorded for this clone. This likely stems from a read error, as it lies one base from a far larger clone. Distinct nucleotide sequences in the sample also encode this CDR3. V gene TRDV2 was called; the J gene was not; TRDD3, the table's D call, lacks a check against the DNA. The CDR3 is 14 amino acids. CDR1 GEAIGNYY and CDR2 EKD come from the germline V gene. CDR3 region: CACDTLGDTRGLIF. DNA of the CDR3: TGTGCCTGTGACACGTTGGGGGATACCCGGGGACTCATCTTC.

Comment on this clone: The protein held in TCRdb is that of a much larger clone and does not match this DNA's translation at residue 5, likely because of a read error; the protein shown is translated from the DNA. The gene calls are TRDV2 and TRDJ1, with 9 bases matching TRDD3. Germline assignment: CDR1 GEAIGNYY and CDR2 EKD. The CDR3 is 15 residues long. Trimming at V came to 5 bases and at J to 6 bases, leaving 12 bases not matched to a gene. The CDR3 is CACVQLGDKRNKLIF. In DNA form, the CDR3 reads TGTGCCTGTGTCCAGTTGGGGGATAAGAGGAATAAACTCATCTTT.

This clone was counted a few times. TCRdb attributes to this sequence the protein of a much larger clone, which differs from the DNA translation at residue 15; a read error is likely, and the protein displayed is translated from the DNA. In DNA form, the CDR3 reads TGTGCCTGTGACACTTCTCATGGTGGGGGGACCGATAAACTCACCTTT. Its protein is CACDTSHGGGTDKLTF. The J gene is uncalled and the V gene is TRDV2; the DNA was not used to check the table's D call, TRDD3. Germline V gives CDR1 GEAIGNYY, CDR2 EKD. There are 16 residues in the CDR3.

Comments on this clone: A far larger clone is a single base away, which makes a read error likely. Other DNA sequences in this sample translate to the same CDR3. The V gene is TRDV3, the J gene TRDJ1; 9 nucleotides align to TRDD3. The J gene was missing in TCRdb and was found by matching the end of the DNA to germline. Germline CDR1 is TVYSNPD and CDR2 is GDNSRS (reference sequence). The CDR3 is 21 residues long. The CDR3: CALPKSPFYHWGRTNRDKLIF. CDR3 DNA sequence: TGCGCCTTGCCCAAGTCCCCGTTCTACCACTGGGGGAGGACTAATCGCGATAAACTCATCTTT.

On this clone: A read error is likely here: a far larger clone is one base away. The identical CDR3 is also encoded by other nucleotide sequences in the sample. The CDR3 DNA is TGTGCTCTTGGGGAAGTTTCTGTACTGGGGAAAACCGATAAACTCATCTTT. It codes for CALGEVSVLGKTDKLIF. The gene calls are TRDV1 and TRDJ1; 7 bases map to TRDD3. V dropped 2 bases and J dropped 2; count of bases not matched to a gene: 11. The length of the CDR3 is 17 residues. Per the germline V gene, CDR1 is TSWWSYY and CDR2 is QGS.

In its sample, this clone was seen a few times. TCRdb assigns this DNA the protein of a much larger clone, which departs from its translation at residue 9; this likely reflects a read error, and the protein shown comes from translating the DNA. The genes are TRDV2 and TRDJ3; possible D gene TRDD3, 6 bases. The J gene was missing in TCRdb and was found by matching the end of the DNA to germline. Trimming took off 0 bases at V and 4 bases at J, with 18 bases between the two ends. The CDR3 contains 19 residues. Germline CDR1 reads GEAIGNYY; CDR2 reads EKD. CDR3 nucleotides: TGTGCCTGTGACACCATCGGGGGAGTGGGTTCGTGGGACACCCGACAGATGTTTTTC. It translates to CACDTIGGVGSWDTRQMFF.

This clone was seen ten or more times. This likely came from a read error, as a far larger clone is one base away. This sample includes further DNA sequences coding for the same CDR3. The chain has TRDV3 and TRDJ1; 9 positions match TRDD3. The CDR3 sequence is 16 residues long. The germline V gene has CDR1 TVYSNPD and CDR2 GDNSRS (reference sequence). The CDR3 reads CAVFGLRGDTLDKLIF. For the CDR3, the DNA is TGTGCCGTTTTTGGACTTCGGGGGGATACCCTTGATAAGCTCATCTTT.

This clone has only a few counts. The likely explanation is a read error, given a far larger clone one base away. Other DNA sequences from this sample encode an identical CDR3 as well. V is TRDV2 and J is TRDJ1, with TRDD3 identical over 10 bases. TCRdb offers no J gene call, so here the DNA was matched to germline to obtain one. V shed 0 bases and J 8 bases; nucleotides not matched to a gene: 11. The CDR3 has 16 residues. From germline, CDR1 is GEAIGNYY and CDR2 EKD. The CDR3 loop reads CACDTGPTGDTPKLIF. CDR3 nucleotide sequence: TGTGCCTGTGACACCGGCCCTACGGGGGATACGCCCAAACTCATCTTT.

Ten or more counts support this clone. This chain connects TRDV1 to TRDJ1, with a tentative D call TRDD3 (8 bases). Trimming removed 2 bases from V and 0 bases from J, with 28 bases in between. Germline CDR1 reads TSWWSYY; CDR2 reads QGS. CDR3 length equals 21 residues. In nucleotides, the CDR3 is TGTGCTCTTGGGGAAACCTCTTCCTATTGGGGATACCAACCTTACACCGATAAACTCATCTTT. Translated: CALGETSSYWGYQPYTDKLIF.

This clone was detected only a few times. TCRdb's protein for this DNA is that of a much larger clone and differs from the translation at residue 19, likely a read error; the protein shown is the DNA translation. The chain links TRDV1 to TRDJ1, with 8 bases that match TRDD3. No J segment appears in TCRdb, so it was assigned here by matching the sequence to germline. CDR1 and CDR2 from the germline V gene are TSWWSYY and QGS. The CDR3 runs to 25 residues. Trimming cost V 3 bases and J 0 bases; bases outside gene matches: 33. The CDR3 sequence is CALGDLRPSRTYWGSPRVDTDKLIF. CDR3 DNA: TGTGCTCTTGGGGACCTACGGCCTTCCCGAACCTACTGGGGGTCTCCCCGCGTGGACACCGATAAACTCATCTTT.

The chain has TRDV1 and TRDJ1; 9 positions agree with TRDD2. As TCRdb names no J gene, one was assigned here on the basis of a DNA match to germline. Germline V gene data show CDR1 as TSWWSYY and CDR2 as QGS. The trim removed 3 bases at V and 0 bases at J, leaving 20 bases unmatched. The CDR3 extends over 21 amino acids. This chain's CDR3 is CALGEPPSYVSWGPYTDKLIF. CDR3 nucleotide sequence: TGTGCTCTTGGGGAGCCGCCTTCCTACGTCTCCTGGGGGCCGTACACCGATAAACTCATCTTT.

This clone was recorded at least ten times. This sequence is one base from a far larger clone and is likely a read error. The sample carries other DNA sequences with the same CDR3. The V call is TRDV3, the J call TRDJ1; 11 bases are shared with TRDD3. The CDR3 has 16 amino acids. CDR1 and CDR2 from the germline V gene are TVYSNPD and GDNSRS (reference sequence). CDR3 in DNA: TGTGCCTTACAGTACTGGGGGATATCGTACACCGATAAGCTCATCTTT. Protein: CALQYWGISYTDKLIF.

As concerns this clone: The TCRdb protein, from a much larger clone, departs from this DNA's translation at residue 10, likely by read error; the protein shown derives from the DNA. The rearrangement uses TRDV1 and TRDJ1; D is unresolved. Deletions cut 0 bases from V and 7 bases from J, with 12 bases between. Germline CDR1 TSWWSYY, CDR2 QGS. The length of the CDR3 is 14 residues. CDR3 bases: TGTGCTCTTGGGGAACTAAGGGCCCCGTGTAAACTCATCTTT. This translates into CALGELRAPCKLIF.